These 16 T cell receptor beta chains share one sample of origin, sequenced in a study of cytomegalovirus exposure and HLA in healthy donors. TCRdb keeps only in-frame clones here, not all; method: immunoSEQ multiplex PCR. The top ten hold roughly 1.4% of the sample, which has 180,000 or so clones, 80% to 90% seen once. The sample taken for sequencing was PBMCs. The receptor source for this set is a woman in her 30s in good health and CMV-seronegative.

In nucleotides, the CDR3 is TGTGCTAGTGGTTTGTTCGACGGAGGGGAAGCTTTCTTT. This gives the protein CASGLFDGGEAFF. This rearrangement joins TRBV12-5 to TRBJ1-1; D remains ambiguous. Trimming took 2 bases from V and 8 from J, leaving 12 bases between them. CDR3 length equals 13 residues. From germline, CDR1 is LGHNT and CDR2 FRNRAP.

V is TRBV7-6 and J is TRBJ1-1; D may be TRBD1 (5 bases). Looked up from germline, CDR1 is SGHVS and CDR2 is FNYEAQ. V was cut by 3 bases and J by 6 bases, with 14 bases left in between. The CDR3 has 14 residues. CDR3 residues: CASSLGGYISEAFF. CDR3 DNA sequence: TGTGCCAGCAGCTTGGGGGGGTACATCTCTGAAGCTTTCTTT.

The V gene is TRBV18, the J gene TRBJ1-1; D call uncertain. The germline V and J ends were trimmed by 6 bases and 0 bases, with 17 bases remaining between them. Germline V gene data show CDR1 as KGHSH and CDR2 as LQKENI. The CDR3 sequence is 16 residues long. The CDR3 spells CASSIGSSTLNTEAFF. The CDR3 bases are TGTGCCAGCTCTATAGGGAGTTCCACTTTGAACACTGAAGCTTTCTTT.

The V call is TRBV7-6, the J call TRBJ2-4; 7 bases map to TRBD1. Germline CDR1 SGHVS, CDR2 FNYEAQ. Trimming at V came to 5 bases and at J to 8 bases, leaving 15 bases not matched to a gene. This CDR3 comprises 16 residues. The CDR3 DNA is TGTGCCAGCAGCGCCCGGGTGAAGGGGGCTCAGGACATTCAGTACTTC. Protein sequence: CASSARVKGAQDIQYF.

The chain couples TRBV7-9 to TRBJ1-2, with 9 bases aligning to TRBD1. This CDR3 has 16 residues. The J segment lost 2 bases and the V segment lost 0 bases, leaving 4 bases of the junction unmatched. In germline, CDR1 is SEHNR, CDR2 FQNEAQ (reference sequence). The CDR3 here is CASSLAPGQGNYGYTF. The CDR3 DNA is TGTGCCAGCAGCTTAGCGCCGGGACAGGGAAACTATGGCTACACCTTC. Supplemented by reference TRBV7-9 and TRBJ1-2, the full variable domain reads DTGVSQNPRHKITKRGQNVTFRCDPISEHNRLYWYRQTLGQGPEFLTYFQNEAQLEKSRLLSDRFSAERPKGSFSTLEIQRTEQGDSAMYLCASSLAPGQGNYGYTFGSGTRLTVV.

The chain couples TRBV14 to TRBJ1-2; possible D gene TRBD1, 5 bases. Germline CDR1 is SGHDN and CDR2 is FVKESK. The germline V and J ends were trimmed by 1 base and 8 bases, with 11 bases remaining between them. The CDR3 has 13 residues. The DNA for the CDR3 is TGTGCCAGCAGCCAAGTTAGGAGGGACGGCTACACCTTC. Translation: CASSQVRRDGYTF. The whole variable domain, remainder taken from reference TRBV14 and TRBJ1-2, is EAGVTQFPSHSVIEKGQTVTLRCDPISGHDNLYWYRRVMGKEIKFLLHFVKESKQDESGMPNNRFLAERTGGTYSTLKVQPAELEDSGVYFCASSQVRRDGYTFGSGTRLTVV.

The rearrangement joins TRBV5-4 to TRBJ2-3; the D gene is possibly TRBD2 (6 bases). The length of the CDR3 is 13 residues. The V and J ends lost 3 bases and 4 bases respectively, with 9 bases between them. Germline V gene sequence: CDR1 SGHNT, CDR2 YYREEE (reference sequence). The CDR3 coding sequence is TGTGCCAGCAGCTCGACTAGTTCAGATACGCAGTATTTT. Its translation: CASSSTSSDTQYF.

The chain couples TRBV10-3 to TRBJ2-3; D possibly corresponds to TRBD1 (6 bases). The V end was cut by 6 bases, the J end by 0 bases, with 10 bases between. The germline V gene encodes CDR1 ENHRY and CDR2 SYGVKD. The CDR3 is made up of 14 amino acids. CDR3 loop: CAIRGTLSTDTQYF. The CDR3 DNA reads as TGTGCCATCAGGGGGACACTAAGCACAGATACGCAGTATTTT.

V and J are TRBV11-2 and TRBJ2-3; TRBD2 aligns across 8 bases. Trimming at V came to 4 bases and at J to 6 bases, leaving 6 bases not matched to a gene. This CDR3 region has 14 residues. Looked up from germline, CDR1 is SGHAT and CDR2 is FQNNGV. The CDR3 protein is CASSYTSGEDTQYF. CDR3 coding DNA: TGTGCCAGCAGCTATACTAGCGGTGAGGATACGCAGTATTTT. The full variable domain, rest sourced from reference TRBV11-2 and TRBJ2-3, is EAGVAQSPRYKIIEKRQSVAFWCNPISGHATLYWYQQILGQGPKLLIQFQNNGVVDDSQLPKDRFSAERLKGVDSTLKIQPAKLEDSAVYLCASSYTSGEDTQYFGPGTRLTVL.

V gene TRBV5-6 combines with J gene TRBJ2-7, with a weak D call TRBD2 (5 bases). The CDR3 has 15 amino acids. V was clipped by 4 bases and J by 4 bases, with 18 bases between them. CDR1 SGHDT and CDR2 YYEEEE come from the germline V gene. CDR3: CASSPVGYGLYEQYF. The DNA for the CDR3 is TGTGCCAGCAGCCCGGTGGGATACGGACTGTACGAGCAGTACTTC.

The V and J genes are TRBV7-9 and TRBJ1-1; 7 bases agree with TRBD1. This CDR3 is built from 15 residues. Germline CDR1 reads SEHNR; CDR2 reads FQNEAQ (reference sequence). With 5 bases clipped from V and 1 base from J, the junction kept 7 bases outside the gene matches. The chain's CDR3 is CASSAGQDQNTEAFF. CDR3 nucleotide sequence: TGTGCCAGCAGCGCCGGACAGGACCAGAACACTGAAGCTTTCTTT. Using reference TRBV7-9 and TRBJ1-1 for the parts outside the CDR3, the full variable domain is DTGVSQNPRHKITKRGQNVTFRCDPISEHNRLYWYRQTLGQGPEFLTYFQNEAQLEKSRLLSDRFSAERPKGSFSTLEIQRTEQGDSAMYLCASSAGQDQNTEAFFGQGTRLTVV.

V usage is TRBV5-6 and J usage is TRBJ2-1; D is possibly TRBD2 (5 bases). The V and J ends lost 3 bases and 9 bases respectively, with 10 bases between them. In germline, CDR1 is SGHDT, CDR2 YYEEEE. The CDR3 contains 12 residues. The CDR3 bases are TGTGCCAGCAGCTCAGAGGGTCCTGAGCAGTTCTTC. It codes for CASSSEGPEQFF.

The chain uses TRBV4-1 and TRBJ1-2, with D perhaps TRBD1 (5 bases). The CDR3 sequence is 14 residues long. Germline V gene data show CDR1 as MGHRA and CDR2 as YSYEKL. V was cut by 0 bases and J by 5 bases, with 10 bases left in between. The chain's CDR3 is CASSQEWRGYGYTF. Here the CDR3 DNA reads TGCGCCAGCAGCCAAGAGTGGCGGGGGTATGGCTACACCTTC.

V and J are TRBV13 and TRBJ1-5; TRBD1 is a possible D gene (5 bases). Trimming left V 5 bases short and J 1 base short, with 12 bases between. The CDR3 is made up of 15 amino acids. Germline CDR1 PRHDT, CDR2 FYEKMQ (reference sequence). The CDR3 reads CASSLRRGSNQPQHF. CDR3 DNA: TGTGCCAGCAGCCTAAGACGGGGGAGCAATCAGCCCCAGCATTTT. Combining the CDR3 with reference TRBV13 and TRBJ1-5 gives the whole variable domain AAGVIQSPRHLIKEKRETATLKCYPIPRHDTVYWYQQGPGQDPQFLISFYEKMQSDKGSIPDRFSAQQFSDYHSELNMSSLELGDSALYFCASSLRRGSNQPQHFGDGTRLSIL.

The J gene is TRBJ1-5, the V gene TRBV6-1; 8 nucleotides match TRBD1. The CDR3 is made up of 13 amino acids. The V gene's germline CDR1 is MNHNS and CDR2 SASEGT. Germline trimming cut 7 bases from V and 4 bases from J; bases unmatched to any gene: 3. The CDR3 DNA reads as TGTGCCAGCACGAGACAGGGGAATCAGCCCCAGCATTTT. This encodes CASTRQGNQPQHF.

The gene calls are TRBV7-9 and TRBJ1-2; perhaps TRBD1 as D (5 bases). V lost 5 bases and J lost 0, with 16 bases in between. From germline, CDR1 is SEHNR and CDR2 FQNEAQ (reference sequence). The CDR3 extends over 16 amino acids. CDR3 nucleotides: TGTGCCAGCAGCCCAACAGGACGGAAGGCTAACTATGGCTACACCTTC. This encodes CASSPTGRKANYGYTF.